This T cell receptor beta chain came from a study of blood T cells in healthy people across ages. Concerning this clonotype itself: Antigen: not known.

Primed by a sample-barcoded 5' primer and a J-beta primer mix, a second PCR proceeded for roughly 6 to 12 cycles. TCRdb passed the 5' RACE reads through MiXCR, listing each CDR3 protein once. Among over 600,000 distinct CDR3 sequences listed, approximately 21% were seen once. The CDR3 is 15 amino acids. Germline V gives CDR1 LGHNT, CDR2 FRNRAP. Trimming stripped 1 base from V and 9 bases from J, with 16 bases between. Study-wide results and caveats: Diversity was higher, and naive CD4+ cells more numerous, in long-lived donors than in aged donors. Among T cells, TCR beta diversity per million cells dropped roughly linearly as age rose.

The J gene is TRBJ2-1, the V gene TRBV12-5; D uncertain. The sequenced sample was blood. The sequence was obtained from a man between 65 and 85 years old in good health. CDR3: CASGLDHQGWSEQFF. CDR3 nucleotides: TGTGCTAGTGGTTTGGATCATCAAGGGTGGAGTGAGCAGTTCTTC.